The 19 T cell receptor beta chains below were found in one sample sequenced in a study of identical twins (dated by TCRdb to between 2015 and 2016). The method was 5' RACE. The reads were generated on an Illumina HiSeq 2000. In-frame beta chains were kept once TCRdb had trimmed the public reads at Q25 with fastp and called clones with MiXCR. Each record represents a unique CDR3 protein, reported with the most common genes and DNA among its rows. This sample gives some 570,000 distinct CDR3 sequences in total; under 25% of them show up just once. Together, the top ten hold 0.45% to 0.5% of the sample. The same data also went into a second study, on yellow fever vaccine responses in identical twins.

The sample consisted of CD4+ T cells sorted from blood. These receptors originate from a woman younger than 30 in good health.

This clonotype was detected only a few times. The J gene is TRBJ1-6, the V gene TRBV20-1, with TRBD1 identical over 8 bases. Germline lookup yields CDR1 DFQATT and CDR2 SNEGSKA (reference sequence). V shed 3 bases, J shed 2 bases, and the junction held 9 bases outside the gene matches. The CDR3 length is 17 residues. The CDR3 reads CSARQQGGTTYNSPLHF. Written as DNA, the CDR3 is TGCAGTGCTAGGCAACAGGGGGGAACGACCTATAATTCACCCCTCCACTTT.

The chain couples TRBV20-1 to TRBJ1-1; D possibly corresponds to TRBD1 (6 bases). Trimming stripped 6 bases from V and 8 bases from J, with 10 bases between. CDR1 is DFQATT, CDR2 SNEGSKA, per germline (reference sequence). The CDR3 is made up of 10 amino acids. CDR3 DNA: TGCAGTGCCAACAGGGAAGAAGCTTTCTTT. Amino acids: CSANREEAFF.

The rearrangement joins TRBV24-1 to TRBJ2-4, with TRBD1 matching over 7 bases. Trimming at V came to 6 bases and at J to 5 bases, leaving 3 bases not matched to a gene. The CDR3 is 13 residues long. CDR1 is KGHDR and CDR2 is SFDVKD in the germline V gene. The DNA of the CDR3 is TGTGCCACCAGTCGGACAGGAGAAAACATTCAGTACTTC. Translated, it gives CATSRTGENIQYF.

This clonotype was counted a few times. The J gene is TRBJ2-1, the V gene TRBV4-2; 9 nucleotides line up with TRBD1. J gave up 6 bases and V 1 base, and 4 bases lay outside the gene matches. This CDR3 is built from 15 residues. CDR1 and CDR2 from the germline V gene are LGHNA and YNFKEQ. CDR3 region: CASSQVDRGSNEQFF. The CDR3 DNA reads TGTGCCAGCAGCCAAGTGGACAGGGGATCCAATGAGCAGTTCTTC.

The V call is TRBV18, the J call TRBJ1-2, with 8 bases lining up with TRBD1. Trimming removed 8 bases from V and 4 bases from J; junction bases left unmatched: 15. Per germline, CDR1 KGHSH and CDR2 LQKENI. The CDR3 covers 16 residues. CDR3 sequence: CASATGWQGTGYGYTF. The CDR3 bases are TGTGCCAGCGCAACGGGTTGGCAGGGGACAGGCTATGGCTACACCTTC.

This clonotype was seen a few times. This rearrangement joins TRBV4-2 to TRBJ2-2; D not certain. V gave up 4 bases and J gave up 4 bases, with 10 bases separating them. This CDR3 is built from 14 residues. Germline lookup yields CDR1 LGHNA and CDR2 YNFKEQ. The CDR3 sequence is CASSLPDFTGELFF. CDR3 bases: TGTGCCAGCAGCCTACCCGACTTCACCGGGGAGCTGTTTTTT.

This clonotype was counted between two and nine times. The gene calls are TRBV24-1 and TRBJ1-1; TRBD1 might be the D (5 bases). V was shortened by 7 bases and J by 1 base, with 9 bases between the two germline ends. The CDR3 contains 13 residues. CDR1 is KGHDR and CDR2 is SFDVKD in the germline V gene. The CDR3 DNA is TGTGCCACCAGATTCAGGGAGAACACTGAAGCTTTCTTT. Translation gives CATRFRENTEAFF.

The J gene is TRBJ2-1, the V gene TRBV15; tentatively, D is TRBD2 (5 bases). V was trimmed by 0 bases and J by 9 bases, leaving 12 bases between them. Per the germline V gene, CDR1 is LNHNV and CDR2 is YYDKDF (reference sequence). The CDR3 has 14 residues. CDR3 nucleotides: TGTGCCACCAGCAGAGATTTGACTATCAGTGAGCAGTTCTTC. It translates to CATSRDLTISEQFF.

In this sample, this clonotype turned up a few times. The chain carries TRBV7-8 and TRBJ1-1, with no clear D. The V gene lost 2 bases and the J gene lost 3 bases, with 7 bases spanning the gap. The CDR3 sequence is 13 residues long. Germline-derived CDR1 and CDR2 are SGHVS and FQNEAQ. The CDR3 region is CASSLTGYTEAFF. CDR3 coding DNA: TGTGCCAGCAGCTTAACCGGATACACTGAAGCTTTCTTT. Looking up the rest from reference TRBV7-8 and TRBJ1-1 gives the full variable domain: GAGVSQSPRYKVAKRGQDVALRCDPISGHVSLFWYQQALGQGPEFLTYFQNEAQLDKSGLPSDRFFAERPEGSVSTLKIQRTQQEDSAVYLCASSLTGYTEAFFGQGTRLTVV.

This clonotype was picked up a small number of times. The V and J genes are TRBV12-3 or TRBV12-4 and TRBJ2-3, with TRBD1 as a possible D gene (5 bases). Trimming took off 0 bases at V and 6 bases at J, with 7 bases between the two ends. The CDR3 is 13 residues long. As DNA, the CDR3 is TGTGCCAGCAGTTTAGCCCGACAGGATACGCAGTATTTT. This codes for CASSLARQDTQYF.

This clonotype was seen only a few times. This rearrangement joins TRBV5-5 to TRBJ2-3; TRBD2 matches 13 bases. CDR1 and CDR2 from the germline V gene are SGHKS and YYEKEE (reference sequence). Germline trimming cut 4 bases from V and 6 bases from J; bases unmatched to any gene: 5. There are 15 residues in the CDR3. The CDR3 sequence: CASSIGLAGADTQYF. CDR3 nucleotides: TGTGCCAGCAGCATCGGACTAGCGGGAGCGGATACGCAGTATTTT.

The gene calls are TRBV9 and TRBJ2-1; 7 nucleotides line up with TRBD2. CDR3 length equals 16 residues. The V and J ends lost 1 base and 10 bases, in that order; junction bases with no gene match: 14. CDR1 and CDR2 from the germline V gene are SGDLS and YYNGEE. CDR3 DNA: TGTGCCAGCAGCGTAAGGCTGGCTAGCGGTGGCCAGGAGCAGTTCTTC. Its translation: CASSVRLASGGQEQFF.

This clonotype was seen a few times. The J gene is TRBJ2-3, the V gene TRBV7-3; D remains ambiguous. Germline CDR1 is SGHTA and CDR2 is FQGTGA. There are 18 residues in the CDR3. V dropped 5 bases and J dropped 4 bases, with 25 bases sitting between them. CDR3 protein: CASSELTPDNLDADTQYF. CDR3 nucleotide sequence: TGTGCCAGCAGCGAACTAACACCTGACAACTTAGACGCAGATACGCAGTATTTT.

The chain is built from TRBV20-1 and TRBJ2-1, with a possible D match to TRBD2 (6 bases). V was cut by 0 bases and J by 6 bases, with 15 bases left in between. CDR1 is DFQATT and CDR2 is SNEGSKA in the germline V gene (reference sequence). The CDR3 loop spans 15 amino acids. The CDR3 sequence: CSARDPSVDGNEQFF. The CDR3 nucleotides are TGCAGTGCTAGAGATCCTAGCGTGGATGGCAATGAGCAGTTCTTC.

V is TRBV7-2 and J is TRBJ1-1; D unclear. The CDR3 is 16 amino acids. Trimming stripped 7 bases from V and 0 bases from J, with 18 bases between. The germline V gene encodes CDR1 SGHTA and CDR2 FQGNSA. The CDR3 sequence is CASTPRRGKMNTEAFF. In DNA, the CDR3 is TGTGCCAGCACCCCACGCCGGGGAAAGATGAACACTGAAGCTTTCTTT.

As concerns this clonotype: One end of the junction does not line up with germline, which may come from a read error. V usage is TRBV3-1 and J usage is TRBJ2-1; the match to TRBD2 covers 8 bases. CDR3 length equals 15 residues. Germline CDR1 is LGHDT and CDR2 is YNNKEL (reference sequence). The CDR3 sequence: CACSQGSSGHNEQFF. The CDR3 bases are TGTGCCTGCAGCCAAGGATCTAGCGGGCACAATGAGCAGTTCTTC.

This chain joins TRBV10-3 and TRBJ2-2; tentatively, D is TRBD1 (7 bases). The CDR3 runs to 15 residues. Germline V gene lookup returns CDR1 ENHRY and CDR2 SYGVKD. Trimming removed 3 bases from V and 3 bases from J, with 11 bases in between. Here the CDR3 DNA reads TGTGCCATCAGTGACCTCAGGGGGGACACCGGGGAGCTGTTTTTT. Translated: CAISDLRGDTGELFF.

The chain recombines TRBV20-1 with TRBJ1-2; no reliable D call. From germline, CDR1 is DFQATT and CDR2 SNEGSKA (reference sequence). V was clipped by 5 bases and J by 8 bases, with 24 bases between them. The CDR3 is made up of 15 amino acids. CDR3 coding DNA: TGCAGTGCTGAAAAGGCAGGCGGCGTCACCCACGGCTACACCTTC. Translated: CSAEKAGGVTHGYTF.

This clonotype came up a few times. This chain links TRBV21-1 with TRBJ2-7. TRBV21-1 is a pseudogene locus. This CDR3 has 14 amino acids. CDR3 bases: TGTGCCAGCAGCAAGGGCAGGCGAACCTACGAGCAGTACTTC. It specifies CASSKGRRTYEQYF.